This T cell receptor (beta chain) was captured in a study of CD8+CD57+ T cells in acquired aplastic anemia. Findings of the study overall: No significant patient-versus-control difference appeared in CD8+ Simpson's diversity. Roughly 31 CD8+ CDR3 sequences were shared between patients and controls.

The template for TCR beta VDJ and CDR3 sequence profiling was genomic DNA. In TCRdb, the reads were re-called with MiXCR into one record per CDR3 protein. The sample has around 130,000 distinct CDR3 sequences, about 60% seen once. The CDR3 has 14 residues. CDR1 and CDR2 from the germline V gene are SGHVS and FQNEAQ. V shed 5 bases and J 1 base; nucleotides not matched to a gene: 2. Concerning this clonotype itself: Its antigen is not known.

Previously, flow cytometry had revealed CD8+CD57+ cell expansion in the patients chosen for sequencing. Each patient had severe acquired aplastic anemia. This chain links TRBV7-8 with TRBJ1-2; 9 positions agree with TRBD1. Material: sorted CD4+, CD8+, or CD8+CD57+ T cells (not recorded which) from PBMCs. The TCR was taken from a human donor with aplastic anemia. CDR3 protein: CASSGQGFNYGYTF. CDR3 bases: TGTGCCAGCAGCGGACAGGGGTTTAACTATGGCTACACCTTC.